These 26 T cell receptor beta chains came from one sample sequenced in a study of cytomegalovirus exposure and HLA in healthy donors. PCR used 60 Vbeta primers and 13 Jbeta primers. Only in-frame clones appear in the TCRdb table, and some are missing; sequencing was by immunoSEQ multiplex PCR. The repertoire consists of fewer than 180,000 clones, with 60% to 70% occurring once and the leading ten covering roughly 7%. The sequenced sample was PBMCs. The origin of the receptors is an older woman in good health and CMV-seropositive.

The chain carries TRBV7-9 and TRBJ1-5, with D tentatively TRBD1 (5 bases). V lost 7 bases to trimming and J lost 3 bases, with 13 bases between them. In germline, CDR1 is SEHNR, CDR2 FQNEAQ (reference sequence). The CDR3 is 14 residues long. This chain's CDR3 is CASTGGSPNQPQHF. CDR3 bases: TGTGCCAGCACTGGGGGGTCACCCAATCAGCCCCAGCATTTT.

This chain joins TRBV5-6 and TRBJ2-2; D may be TRBD1 (5 bases). The length of the CDR3 is 13 residues. Between the trimmed V and J ends, which lost 5 bases and 3 bases, there was a span of 8 bases. Germline values: CDR1 SGHDT, CDR2 YYEEEE. The chain's CDR3 is CASRRQYTGELFF. The DNA of the CDR3 is TGTGCCAGCAGAAGACAGTACACCGGGGAGCTGTTTTTT.

J is TRBJ2-3 and V is TRBV7-3, with D perhaps matching TRBD2 (5 bases). The CDR3 spans 15 residues. Per germline, CDR1 SGHTA and CDR2 FQGTGA. V lost 4 bases, J lost 1 base, and 12 bases lay in between. The CDR3 region has the DNA TGTGCCAGCAGCTATGGCGGGCGCGGCACAGATACGCAGTATTTT. It specifies CASSYGGRGTDTQYF.

The chain links TRBV20-1 to TRBJ1-1; maybe TRBD1 (6 bases). Per germline, CDR1 DFQATT and CDR2 SNEGSKA (reference sequence). CDR3 length equals 10 residues. Trimming cost V 5 bases and J 7 bases, with 8 bases left between them. CDR3 sequence reads: CSAGGDEAFF. In nucleotides, the CDR3 is TGCAGTGCTGGGGGCGATGAAGCTTTCTTT.

Comments on this clone: A junction end diverges from the germline sequence, so it may reflect a read error. CDR3 region: CASIHQESPLAQSF. The CDR3 DNA reads as TGCGCCAGCATCCACCAGGAGTCCCCTTTAGCGCAATCCTTC. The chain links TRBV5-1 to TRBJ2-7; D is possibly TRBD2 (5 bases). The germline CDR1 and CDR2 sequences are SGHRS and YFSETQ. This CDR3 is built from 14 residues.

On this clone itself: The junction departs from the called germline gene at one end, perhaps through a read error. V gene TRBV7-7 combines with J gene TRBJ2-2; D perhaps matches TRBD1 (9 bases). Germline V CDR1 and CDR2: SSHAT, FNYEAQ (reference sequence). The CDR3 sequence is 16 residues long. The CDR3, as DNA: TGTGCTAGCAGCTTAGCGGGACAGGGAGGCACCGGGGAGCTGTTTTTT. This sequence encodes CASSLAGQGGTGELFF.

The V and J genes are TRBV9 and TRBJ1-3, with TRBD1 matching over 7 bases. Germline loops: CDR1 SGDLS, CDR2 YYNGEE. Trimming cost V 3 bases and J 4 bases; bases outside gene matches: 4. The CDR3 consists of 14 residues. The CDR3 protein is CASSETGAGNTIYF. The CDR3 coding sequence is TGTGCCAGCAGCGAAACAGGGGCAGGAAACACCATATATTTT.

This chain uses TRBV28 with TRBJ2-7; 8 bases are shared with TRBD1. Trimming at V came to 4 bases and at J to 2 bases, leaving 10 bases not matched to a gene. The CDR3 sequence is 16 residues long. Germline CDR1 MDHEN, CDR2 SYDVKM. The CDR3 protein is CASSSAAGGATYEQYF. The CDR3 DNA sequence: TGTGCCAGCAGTTCAGCCGCAGGGGGCGCAACCTACGAGCAGTACTTC. Full variable domain (missing parts from reference TRBV28 and TRBJ2-7): DVKVTQSSRYLVKRTGEKVFLECVQDMDHENMFWYRQDPGLGLRLIYFSYDVKMKEKGDIPEGYSVSREKKERFSLILESASTNQTSMYLCASSSAAGGATYEQYFGPGTRLTVT.

The rearrangement joins TRBV19 to TRBJ2-7; TRBD1 might be the D (5 bases). Per germline, CDR1 LNHDA and CDR2 SQIVND (reference sequence). CDR3 length: 15 residues. The germline V and J ends were trimmed by 1 base and 1 base, with 11 bases remaining between them. The CDR3 DNA is TGTGCCAGTAGTATAGGGACAATCAAGTCCTACGAGCAGTACTTC. Encoded protein: CASSIGTIKSYEQYF.

A word on this clone: Germline and junction disagree at one end, which may indicate a read error. The rearrangement links TRBV6-1 to TRBJ2-6; a weak D match, TRBD2 (6 bases). The germline V gene encodes CDR1 MNHNS and CDR2 SASEGT. The CDR3 extends over 15 amino acids. For the CDR3, the DNA is TGTGCCAGCAGTGACGGGGACTCTGGGGCCAACGTCCCGACTTTC. Protein product: CASSDGDSGANVPTF.

This sequence joins TRBV7-9 and TRBJ1-1; a possible D gene is TRBD1 (6 bases). The CDR3 runs 16 residues. Trimming left V 6 bases short and J 4 bases short, with 21 bases between. Germline CDR1 and CDR2: SEHNR and FQNEAQ (reference sequence). The CDR3 DNA is TGTGCCAGCAGTCGTACAGGGAGTGTTGTAGGCACTGAAGCTTTCTTT. Translation: CASSRTGSVVGTEAFF.

Only a few counts were recorded for this clone. The V and J genes are TRBV27 and TRBJ2-6; tentative D call: TRBD2 (5 bases). V was clipped by 2 bases and J by 2 bases, with 7 bases between them. This CDR3 is built from 15 residues. Germline lookup yields CDR1 MNHEY and CDR2 SMNVEV (reference sequence). The CDR3 sequence: CASSLGRAGANVLTF. In DNA, the CDR3 is TGTGCCAGCAGTTTAGGGCGGGCTGGGGCCAACGTCCTGACTTTC. The entire variable domain, with the rest obtained from reference TRBV27 and TRBJ2-6, is as follows: EAQVTQNPRYLITVTGKKLTVTCSQNMNHEYMSWYRQDPGLGLRQIYYSMNVEVTDKGDVPEGYKVSRKEKRNFPLILESPSPNQTSLYFCASSLGRAGANVLTFGAGSRLTVL.

The chain has TRBV5-8 and TRBJ1-2; the match to TRBD1 covers 11 bases. Germline V gives CDR1 SGHTS, CDR2 YDEGEE. The trim removed 2 bases at V and 6 bases at J, leaving 12 bases unmatched. The CDR3 extends over 17 amino acids. Written as DNA, the CDR3 is TGTGCCAGCAGCTTCCCCGGGACAGGGGGGCGTCTCGATGGCTACACCTTC. It is translated as CASSFPGTGGRLDGYTF.

The J gene is TRBJ2-1, the V gene TRBV6-4; the match to TRBD2 covers 10 bases. CDR3 length: 15 amino acids. Germline assignment: CDR1 MRHNA and CDR2 SNTAGT. V shed 0 bases, J shed 9 bases, and the junction held 5 bases outside the gene matches. The CDR3, as DNA: TGTGCCAGCAGTGACTCAATAGCGGGAGGTAGTGAGCAGTTCTTC. Residues: CASSDSIAGGSEQFF.

Of note for this clone: Relative to the germline gene, one junction end is altered; a read error may explain this. The V gene is TRBV5-4, the J gene TRBJ1-2, with TRBD1 matching over 7 bases. Germline CDR1 reads SGHNT; CDR2 reads YYREEE (reference sequence). The CDR3 contains 16 residues. CDR3 sequence reads: CVSSPVEGAALPGYTF. The CDR3 DNA reads as TGTGTCAGCAGCCCGGTAGAGGGGGCCGCCCTTCCGGGCTACACCTTC.

The chain couples TRBV7-2 to TRBJ1-1; D remains unclear. The CDR3 has 14 amino acids. Trimming shortened V by 3 bases and J by 1 base, and 9 bases separated the two germline ends. Germline CDR1 reads SGHTA; CDR2 reads FQGNSA. This CDR3 reads CASSLHSSNTEAFF. DNA of the CDR3: TGTGCCAGCAGCTTGCACAGCTCGAACACTGAAGCTTTCTTT.

This clone was picked up one time. The genes are TRBV7-2 and TRBJ2-7; no reliable D call. The CDR3 loop spans 13 amino acids. V was shortened by 2 bases and J by 2 bases, with 7 bases between the two germline ends. The germline V gene encodes CDR1 SGHTA and CDR2 FQGNSA. The CDR3 nucleotides read TGTGCCAGCAGCTTACCTAGTACCTACGAGCAGTACTTC. Translation gives CASSLPSTYEQYF.

This rearrangement joins TRBV30 to TRBJ1-1; D perhaps matches TRBD1 (6 bases). The V gene lost 0 bases and the J gene lost 0 bases, with 14 bases spanning the gap. The CDR3 length is 16 residues. The germline CDR1 and CDR2 sequences are GTSNPN and SVGIG (reference sequence). This CDR3 is CAWSVPGVLMNTEAFF. CDR3 DNA: TGTGCCTGGAGTGTACCAGGGGTTCTCATGAACACTGAAGCTTTCTTT.

V and J are TRBV18 and TRBJ2-5; D tentatively reads TRBD1 or TRBD2 (7 bases each). Trimming shortened V by 8 bases and J by 5 bases, and 15 bases separated the two germline ends. Germline CDR1 and CDR2: KGHSH and LQKENI. The CDR3 is 13 amino acids. CDR3: CASTQGRGETQYF. The CDR3 nucleotides read TGTGCCAGCACACAGGGGAGGGGCGAGACCCAGTACTTC.

The CDR3 nucleotides read TGTGCCAGCGGGACAGGGGCCGTCTATGGCTACACCTTC. This translates into CASGTGAVYGYTF. This chain uses TRBV27 with TRBJ1-2, with 10 bases matching TRBD1. The CDR3 extends over 13 amino acids. Germline V lookup: CDR1 MNHEY, CDR2 SMNVEV (reference sequence). The V gene end was trimmed by 8 bases and the J gene end by 4 bases; junction bases not matched to a gene: 4.

CDR3 nucleotide sequence: TGTGCCAGCAGTTACTCTTCAGGGGTTAGGGATACGCAGTATTTT. This gives the protein CASSYSSGVRDTQYF. The rearrangement uses TRBV6-5 and TRBJ2-3, with D perhaps TRBD1 (6 bases). Trimming removed 0 bases from V and 6 bases from J, with 13 bases in between. The CDR3 totals 15 residues. Germline lookup yields CDR1 MNHEY and CDR2 SVGAGI.

This clone was picked up one time. In DNA form, the CDR3 reads TGTGCCAGCAGCATTGGGGTCAGCGGAGAGACCCAGTACTTC. Translated, it gives CASSIGVSGETQYF. The rearrangement links TRBV7-9 to TRBJ2-5, with TRBD2 as a possible D gene (5 bases). The V end was cut by 5 bases, the J end by 4 bases, with 14 bases between. Germline loops: CDR1 SEHNR, CDR2 FQNEAQ (reference sequence). CDR3 length equals 14 residues.

This clone was seen a handful of times. This chain joins TRBV29-1 and TRBJ1-2, with D perhaps matching TRBD1 (6 bases). CDR1 SQVTM and CDR2 ANQGSEA come from the germline V gene. V was trimmed by 2 bases and J by 4 bases, leaving 8 bases between them. CDR3 size: 12 residues. CDR3 region: CSVERGSYGYTF. CDR3 in DNA: TGCAGCGTTGAAAGGGGGTCCTATGGCTACACCTTC. Full variable domain (outside the CDR3, taken from reference TRBV29-1 and TRBJ1-2): SAVISQKPSRDICQRGTSLTIQCQVDSQVTMMFWYRQQPGQSLTLIATANQGSEATYESGFVIDKFPISRPNLTFSTLTVSNMSPEDSSIYLCSVERGSYGYTFGSGTRLTVV.

The genes are TRBV25-1 and TRBJ1-2; TRBD1 is a possible D gene (6 bases). The CDR3 spans 13 residues. The germline CDR1 and CDR2 sequences are MGHDK and SYGVNS. Trimming shortened V by 4 bases and J by 5 bases, and 11 bases separated the two germline ends. The CDR3 DNA reads as TGTGCCAGCAGTGGCTGGACAGATTATGGCTACACCTTC. It yields the protein CASSGWTDYGYTF.

With respect to this clone: One junction end disagrees with the germline gene, perhaps due to a read error. V is TRBV28 and J is TRBJ2-7; 9 bases are a match to TRBD1. The CDR3 is made up of 14 amino acids. The germline V gene has CDR1 MDHEN and CDR2 SYDVKM. CDR3 sequence reads: CASSVPGTGNLAVF. DNA of the CDR3: TGTGCCAGCAGTGTACCCGGGACAGGGAACTTGGCTGTCTTC. Drawing the rest from reference TRBV28 and TRBJ2-7, the complete variable domain is DVKVTQSSRYLVKRTGEKVFLECVQDMDHENMFWYRQDPGLGLRLIYFSYDVKMKEKGDIPEGYSVSREKKERFSLILESASTNQTSMYLCASSVPGTGNLAVFGPGTRLTVT.

The chain joins TRBV29-1 to TRBJ1-3; D not certain. In germline, CDR1 is SQVTM, CDR2 ANQGSEA. The CDR3 totals 14 residues. Trimming removed 2 bases from V and 3 bases from J, with 11 bases in between. CDR3 amino acids: CSVERHMNGNTIYF. The CDR3 DNA reads TGCAGCGTTGAACGTCACATGAATGGAAACACCATATATTTT.